This TCR beta chain was documented in a study of T cell responses to AZD1222 COVID-19 vaccine. General study points: There were mostly white British donors and more females than males, and clonal diversity was possibly underestimated. At 160-218 and 743-854, vaccine-associated CD4 TCRs were dominant, and they spanned spike. Spike-specific TCR breadth and depth rose after two AZD1222 doses. Unmutated variant regions are reportedly targeted by nearly half of spike-specific TCRs.

TCRdb's copy holds only in-frame clones and misses some; the assay was immunoSEQ multiplex PCR. The sample consists of about 160,000 clones, 90% to 95% of them appearing once. As to this clone: Its antigen remains unidentified.

The input for sequencing was peripheral blood, taken on day 0 of AZD1222 vaccination. This clonotype was sampled from an adult in good health.

The DNA for the CDR3 is TGTGCCAGTAGTATAGCGTCGAGACAGGGAGACACTGAAGCTTTCTTT. Its protein product is CASSIASRQGDTEAFF. The gene calls are TRBV19 and TRBJ1-1; TRBD1 aligns across 7 bases. Germline CDR1 LNHDA, CDR2 SQIVND (reference sequence). V lost 1 base and J lost 3; bases outside the gene matches: 8. The CDR3 loop spans 16 amino acids.